What follows describes a single T cell receptor beta chain. The antigen remains unidentified. The diagnostic workup employed clinical symptoms, serum thyroxine, TRAb, thyroid ultrasound and orbital computed tomography. These data are taken from a study of Graves' ophthalmopathy and Graves' hyperthyroidism. This CDR3 region has 13 residues. The V gene's germline CDR1 is WNHNN and CDR2 SYGVQD (reference sequence). V lost 4 bases to trimming and J lost 0 bases, with 6 bases between them. RNA transcripts yielded amplified TCR beta CDR3 regions. HTBI primers primed a first-round RT-PCR, and a second-round multiplex PCR followed. TCRdb processed the multiplex PCR reads anew with MiXCR; each CDR3 protein has one entry. The sample yields hundreds of thousands of distinct CDR3 sequences, 45% seen once. The study's findings and limits: Blood also harbored most expanded thyroid clonotypes above 0.001 frequency. With a specificity of 72.22% and a sensitivity of more than 65%, the model predicted ophthalmopathy progression.

Source material: peripheral blood. The chain recombines TRBV10-1 with TRBJ1-1, with D unclear. The source is an adult man with Graves' ophthalmopathy. CDR3 amino acids: CASSVALNTEAFF. The CDR3 DNA sequence: TGCGCCAGCAGTGTAGCACTGAACACTGAAGCTTTCTTT.